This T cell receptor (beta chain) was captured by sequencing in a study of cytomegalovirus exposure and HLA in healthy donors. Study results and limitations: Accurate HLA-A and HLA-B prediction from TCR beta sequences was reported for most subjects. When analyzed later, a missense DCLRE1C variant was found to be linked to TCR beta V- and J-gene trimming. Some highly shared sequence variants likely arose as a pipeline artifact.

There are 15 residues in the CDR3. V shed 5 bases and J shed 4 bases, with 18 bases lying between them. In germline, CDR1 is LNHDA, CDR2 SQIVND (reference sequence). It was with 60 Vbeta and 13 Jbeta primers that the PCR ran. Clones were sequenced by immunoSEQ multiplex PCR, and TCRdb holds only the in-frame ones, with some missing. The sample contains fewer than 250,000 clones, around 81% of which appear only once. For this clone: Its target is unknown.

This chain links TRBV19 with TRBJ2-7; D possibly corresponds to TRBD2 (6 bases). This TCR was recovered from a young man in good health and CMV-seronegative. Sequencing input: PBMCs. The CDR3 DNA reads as TGTGCCAGTAGTCCTCGTCAGAGGGAGGCGTACGAGCAGTACTTC. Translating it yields CASSPRQREAYEQYF.